This TCR beta chain was found in a study of T cell changes during pregnancy in multiple sclerosis. Method: immunoSEQ multiplex PCR; TCRdb's copy keeps in-frame clones and lacks some. This sample has over 45,000 clones; over 85% occur once, and the top ten carry 1.9%. The sequence was collected from a female donor with multiple sclerosis, enrolled in a pregnancy study. Sample: peripheral blood, taken in the first trimester of pregnancy.

The CDR3 protein is CASSSPTYLSTDTQYF. The DNA for the CDR3 is TGCGCCAGCAGCTCCCCTACGTACCTTAGCACAGATACGCAGTATTTT. This rearrangement joins TRBV5-1 to TRBJ2-3, with D uncertain. V shed 3 bases and J shed 0 bases, with 14 bases lying between them. This CDR3 region has 16 residues. Germline values: CDR1 SGHRS, CDR2 YFSETQ. Complete variable domain (other parts from reference TRBV5-1 and TRBJ2-3): KAGVTQTPRYLIKTRGQQVTLSCSPISGHRSVSWYQQTPGQGLQFLFEYFSETQRNKGNFPGRFSGRQFSNSRSEMNVSTLELGDSALYLCASSSPTYLSTDTQYFGPGTRLTVL.